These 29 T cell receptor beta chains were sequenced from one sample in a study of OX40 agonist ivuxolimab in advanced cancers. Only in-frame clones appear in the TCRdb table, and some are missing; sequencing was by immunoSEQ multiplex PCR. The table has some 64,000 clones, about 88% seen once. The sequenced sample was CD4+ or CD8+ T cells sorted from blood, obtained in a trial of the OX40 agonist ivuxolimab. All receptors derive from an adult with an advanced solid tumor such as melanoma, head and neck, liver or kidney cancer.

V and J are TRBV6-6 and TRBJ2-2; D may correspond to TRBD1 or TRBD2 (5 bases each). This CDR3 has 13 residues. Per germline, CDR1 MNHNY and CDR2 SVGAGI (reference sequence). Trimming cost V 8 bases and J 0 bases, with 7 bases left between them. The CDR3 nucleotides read TGTGCCAGCGGGACGGCGAACACCGGGGAGCTGTTTTTT. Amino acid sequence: CASGTANTGELFF.

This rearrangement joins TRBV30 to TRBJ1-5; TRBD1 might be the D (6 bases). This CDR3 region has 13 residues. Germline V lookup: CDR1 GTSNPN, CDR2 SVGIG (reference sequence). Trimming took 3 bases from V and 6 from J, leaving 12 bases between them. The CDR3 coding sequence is TGTGCCTGGAGGCGGGGGGCTGGTCAGCCCCAGCATTTT. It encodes CAWRRGAGQPQHF.

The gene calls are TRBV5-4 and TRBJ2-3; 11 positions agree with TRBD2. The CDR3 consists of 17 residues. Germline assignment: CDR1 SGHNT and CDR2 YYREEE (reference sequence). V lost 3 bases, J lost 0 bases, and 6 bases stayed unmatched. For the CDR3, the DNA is TGTGCCAGCAGCTCCGGGGGACTAGCGGTTAGCACAGATACGCAGTATTTT. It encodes CASSSGGLAVSTDTQYF.

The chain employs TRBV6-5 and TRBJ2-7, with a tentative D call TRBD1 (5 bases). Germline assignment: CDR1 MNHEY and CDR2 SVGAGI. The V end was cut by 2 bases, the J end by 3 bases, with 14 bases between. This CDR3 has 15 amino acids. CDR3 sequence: CASSYPQGSSYEQYF. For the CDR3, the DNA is TGTGCCAGCAGTTACCCCCAGGGAAGTAGCTACGAGCAGTACTTC.

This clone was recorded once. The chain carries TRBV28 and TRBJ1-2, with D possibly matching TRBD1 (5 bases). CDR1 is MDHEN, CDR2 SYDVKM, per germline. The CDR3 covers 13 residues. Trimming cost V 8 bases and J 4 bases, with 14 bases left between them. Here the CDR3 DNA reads TGTGCCAGCCTCCCGGGGGGGACCTATGGCTACACCTTC. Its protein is CASLPGGTYGYTF.

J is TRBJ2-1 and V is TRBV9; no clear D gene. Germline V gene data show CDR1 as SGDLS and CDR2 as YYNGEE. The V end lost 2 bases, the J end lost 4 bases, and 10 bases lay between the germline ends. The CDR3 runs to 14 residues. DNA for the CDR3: TGTGCCAGCAGCGTCGCCTGGGCTTACAATGAGCAGTTCTTC. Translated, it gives CASSVAWAYNEQFF.

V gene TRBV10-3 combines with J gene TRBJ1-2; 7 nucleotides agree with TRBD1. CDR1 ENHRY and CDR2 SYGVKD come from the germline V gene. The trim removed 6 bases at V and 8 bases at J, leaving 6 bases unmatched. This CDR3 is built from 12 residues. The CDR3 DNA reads TGTGCCATCAGCCCAGGGGGTAGAGGCTACACCTTC. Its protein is CAISPGGRGYTF.

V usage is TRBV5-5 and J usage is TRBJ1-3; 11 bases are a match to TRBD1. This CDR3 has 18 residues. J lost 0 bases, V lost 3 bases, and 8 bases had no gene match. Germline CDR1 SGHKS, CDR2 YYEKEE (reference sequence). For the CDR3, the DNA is TGTGCCAGCAGCTCCGGGACAGGGGGAGCTTACTCTGGAAACACCATATATTTT. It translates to CASSSGTGGAYSGNTIYF.

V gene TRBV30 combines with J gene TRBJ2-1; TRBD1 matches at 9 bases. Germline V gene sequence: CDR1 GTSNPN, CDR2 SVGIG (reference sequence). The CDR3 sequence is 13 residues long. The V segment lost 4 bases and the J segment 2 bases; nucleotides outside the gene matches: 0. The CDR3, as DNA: TGTGCCTGGAACAGGGGGCCCTACAATGAGCAGTTCTTC. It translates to CAWNRGPYNEQFF. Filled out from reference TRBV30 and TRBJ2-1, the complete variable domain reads SQTIHQWPATLVQPVGSPLSLECTVEGTSNPNLYWYRQAAGRGLQLLFYSVGIGQISSEVPQNLSASRPQDRQFILSSKKLLLSDSGFYLCAWNRGPYNEQFFGPGTRLTVL.

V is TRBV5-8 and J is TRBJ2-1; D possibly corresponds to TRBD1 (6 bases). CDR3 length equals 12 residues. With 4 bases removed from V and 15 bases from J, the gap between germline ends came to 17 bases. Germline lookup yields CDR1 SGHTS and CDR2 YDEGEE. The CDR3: CASSQRQGLGFF. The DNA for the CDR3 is TGTGCCAGCAGCCAACGTCAGGGGTTAGGGTTCTTC.

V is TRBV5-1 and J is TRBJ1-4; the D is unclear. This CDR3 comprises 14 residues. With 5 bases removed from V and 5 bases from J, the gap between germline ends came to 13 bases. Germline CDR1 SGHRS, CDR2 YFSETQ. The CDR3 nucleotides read TGCGCCAGCAGTTTCGACACCACGAATGAAAAACTGTTTTTT. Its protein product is CASSFDTTNEKLFF.

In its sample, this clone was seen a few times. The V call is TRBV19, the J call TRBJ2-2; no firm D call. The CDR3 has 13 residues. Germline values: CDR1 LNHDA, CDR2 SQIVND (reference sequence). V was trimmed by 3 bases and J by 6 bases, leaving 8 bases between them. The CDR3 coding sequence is TGTGCCAGTAGTATCAGAGGACCCGGGGAGCTGTTTTTT. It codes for CASSIRGPGELFF.

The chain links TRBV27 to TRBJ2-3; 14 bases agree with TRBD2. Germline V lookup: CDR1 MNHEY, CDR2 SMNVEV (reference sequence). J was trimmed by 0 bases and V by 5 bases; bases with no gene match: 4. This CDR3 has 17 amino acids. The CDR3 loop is CASSPTSGGASTDTQYF. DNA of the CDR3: TGTGCCAGCAGTCCGACTAGCGGGGGGGCTAGCACAGATACGCAGTATTTT.

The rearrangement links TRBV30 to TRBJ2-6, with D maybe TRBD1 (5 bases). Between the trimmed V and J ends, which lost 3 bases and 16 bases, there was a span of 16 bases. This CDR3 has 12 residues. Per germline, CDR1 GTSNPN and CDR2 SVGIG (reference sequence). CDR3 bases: TGTGCCTGGAGAGGACAAGCTGTATCTCTGACTTTC. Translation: CAWRGQAVSLTF.

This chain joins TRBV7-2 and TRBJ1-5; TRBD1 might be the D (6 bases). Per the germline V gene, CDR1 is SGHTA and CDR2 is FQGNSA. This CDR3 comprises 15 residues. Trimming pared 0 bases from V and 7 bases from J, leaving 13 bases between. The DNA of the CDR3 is TGTGCCAGCAGCTTAGCTTCGGGGGCAACGCAGCCCCAGCATTTT. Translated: CASSLASGATQPQHF.

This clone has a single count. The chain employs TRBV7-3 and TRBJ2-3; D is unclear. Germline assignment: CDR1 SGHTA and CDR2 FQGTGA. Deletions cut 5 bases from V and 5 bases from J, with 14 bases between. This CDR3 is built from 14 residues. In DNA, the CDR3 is TGTGCCAGCAGCAAAGACCCTCGCGGAGATACGCAGTATTTT. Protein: CASSKDPRGDTQYF.

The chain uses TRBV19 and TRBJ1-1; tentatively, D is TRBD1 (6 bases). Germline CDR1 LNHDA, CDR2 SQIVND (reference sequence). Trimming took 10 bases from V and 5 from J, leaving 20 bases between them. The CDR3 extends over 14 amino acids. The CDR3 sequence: CAIRPQGERTEAFF. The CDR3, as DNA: TGTGCCATCCGCCCACAGGGCGAGAGAACTGAAGCTTTCTTT.

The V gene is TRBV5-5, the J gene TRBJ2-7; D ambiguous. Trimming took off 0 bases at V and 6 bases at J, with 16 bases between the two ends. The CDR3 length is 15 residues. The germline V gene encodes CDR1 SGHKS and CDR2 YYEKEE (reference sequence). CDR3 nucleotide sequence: TGTGCCAGCAGCTTGGCGCCAGGCGTCTTCGGCGAGCAGTACTTC. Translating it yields CASSLAPGVFGEQYF.

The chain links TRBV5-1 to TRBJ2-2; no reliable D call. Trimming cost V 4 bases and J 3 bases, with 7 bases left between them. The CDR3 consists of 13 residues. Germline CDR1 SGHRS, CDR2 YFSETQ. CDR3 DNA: TGCGCCAGCAGCCCTACAGACACCGGGGAGCTGTTTTTT. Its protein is CASSPTDTGELFF.

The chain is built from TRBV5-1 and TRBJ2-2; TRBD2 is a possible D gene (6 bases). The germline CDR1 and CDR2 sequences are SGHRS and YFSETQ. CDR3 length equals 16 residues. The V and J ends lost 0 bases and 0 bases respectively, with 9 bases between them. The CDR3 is CASSLVAGTNTGELFF. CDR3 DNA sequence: TGCGCCAGCAGCTTGGTTGCGGGGACGAACACCGGGGAGCTGTTTTTT.

CDR3 bases: TGTGCCAGCAGCATCGGGACTAGCGGCATTTACGAGCAGTACTTC. Translated, it gives CASSIGTSGIYEQYF. The genes are TRBV7-8 and TRBJ2-7, with 11 bases that match TRBD2. CDR1 is SGHVS, CDR2 FQNEAQ, per germline. After removal of 5 bases from V and 4 bases from J, the junction contained 7 bases not matched to a gene. This CDR3 has 15 residues.

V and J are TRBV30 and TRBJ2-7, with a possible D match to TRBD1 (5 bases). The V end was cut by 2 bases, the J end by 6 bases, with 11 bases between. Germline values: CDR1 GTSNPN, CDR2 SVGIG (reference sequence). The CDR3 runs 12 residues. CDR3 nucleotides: TGTGCCTGGAGTAGGGGTAGCAGCGAGCAGTACTTC. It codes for CAWSRGSSEQYF.

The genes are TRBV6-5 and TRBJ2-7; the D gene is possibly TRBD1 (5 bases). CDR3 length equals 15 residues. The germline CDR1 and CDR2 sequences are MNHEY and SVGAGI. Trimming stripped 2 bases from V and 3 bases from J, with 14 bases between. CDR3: CASSYQGTEIYEQYF. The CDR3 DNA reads TGTGCCAGCAGTTACCAGGGAACTGAGATCTACGAGCAGTACTTC.

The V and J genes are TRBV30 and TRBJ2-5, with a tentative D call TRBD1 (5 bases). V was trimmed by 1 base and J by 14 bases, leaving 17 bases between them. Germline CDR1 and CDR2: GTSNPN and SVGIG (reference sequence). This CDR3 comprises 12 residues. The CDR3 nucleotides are TGTGCCTGGAGTGGACAGACCCTCACGGAATACTTC. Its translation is CAWSGQTLTEYF.

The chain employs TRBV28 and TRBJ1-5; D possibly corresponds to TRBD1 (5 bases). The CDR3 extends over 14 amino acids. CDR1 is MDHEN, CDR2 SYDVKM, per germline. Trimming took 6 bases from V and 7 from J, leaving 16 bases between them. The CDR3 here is CASSQIGAGQPQHF. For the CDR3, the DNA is TGTGCCAGCAGCCAGATAGGGGCTGGCCAGCCCCAGCATTTT.

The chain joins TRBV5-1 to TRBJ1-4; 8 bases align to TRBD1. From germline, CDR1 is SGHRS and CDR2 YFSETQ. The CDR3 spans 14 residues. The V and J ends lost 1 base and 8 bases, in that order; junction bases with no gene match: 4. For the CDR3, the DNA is TGCGCCAGCAGCTTGACAGGGGGAGGAGAAAAACTGTTTTTT. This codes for CASSLTGGGEKLFF.

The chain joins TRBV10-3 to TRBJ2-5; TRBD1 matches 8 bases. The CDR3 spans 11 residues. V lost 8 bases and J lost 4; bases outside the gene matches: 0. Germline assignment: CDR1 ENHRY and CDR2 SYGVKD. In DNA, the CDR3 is TGTGCCATCGGACAGGGAGAGACCCAGTACTTC. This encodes CAIGQGETQYF.

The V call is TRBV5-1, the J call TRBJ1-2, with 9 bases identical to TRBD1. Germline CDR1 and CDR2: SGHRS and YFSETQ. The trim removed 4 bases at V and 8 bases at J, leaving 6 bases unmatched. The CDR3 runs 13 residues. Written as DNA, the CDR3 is TGCGCCAGCAGCGGCCGGGACAGGGAAGGCTACACCTTC. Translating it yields CASSGRDREGYTF. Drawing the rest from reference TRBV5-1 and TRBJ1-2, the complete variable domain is KAGVTQTPRYLIKTRGQQVTLSCSPISGHRSVSWYQQTPGQGLQFLFEYFSETQRNKGNFPGRFSGRQFSNSRSEMNVSTLELGDSALYLCASSGRDREGYTFGSGTRLTVV.

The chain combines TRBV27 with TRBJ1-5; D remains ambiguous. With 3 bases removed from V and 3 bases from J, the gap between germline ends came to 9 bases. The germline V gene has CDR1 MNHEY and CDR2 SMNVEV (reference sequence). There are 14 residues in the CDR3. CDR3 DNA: TGTGCCAGCAGTTTTTCGGCCCACAATCAGCCCCAGCATTTT. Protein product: CASSFSAHNQPQHF.